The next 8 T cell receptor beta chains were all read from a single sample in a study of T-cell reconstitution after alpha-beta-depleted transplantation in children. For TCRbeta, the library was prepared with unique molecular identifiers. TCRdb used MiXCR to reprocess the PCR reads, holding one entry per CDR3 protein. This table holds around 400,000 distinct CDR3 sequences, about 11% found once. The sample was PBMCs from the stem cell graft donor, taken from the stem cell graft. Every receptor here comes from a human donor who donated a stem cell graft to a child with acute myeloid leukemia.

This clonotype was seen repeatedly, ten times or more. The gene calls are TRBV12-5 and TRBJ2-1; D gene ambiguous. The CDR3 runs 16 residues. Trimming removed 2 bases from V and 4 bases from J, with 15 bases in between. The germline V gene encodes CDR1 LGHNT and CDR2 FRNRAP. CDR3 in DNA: TGTGCTAGTGGTTTGAACCCCCCGTTAACGTACAATGAGCAGTTCTTC. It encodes CASGLNPPLTYNEQFF.

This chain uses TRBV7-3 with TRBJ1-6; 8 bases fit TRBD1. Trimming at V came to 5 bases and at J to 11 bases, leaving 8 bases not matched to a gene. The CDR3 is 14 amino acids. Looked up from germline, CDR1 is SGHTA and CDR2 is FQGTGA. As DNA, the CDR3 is TGTGCCAGCAGCCCCGGACAGGGTATAGCACCCCTCCACTTT. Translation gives CASSPGQGIAPLHF.

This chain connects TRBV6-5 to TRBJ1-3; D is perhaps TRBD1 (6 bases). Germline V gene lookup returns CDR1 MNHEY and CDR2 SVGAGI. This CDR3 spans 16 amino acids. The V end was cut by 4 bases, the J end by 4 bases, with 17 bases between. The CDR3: CASSFSIAGGGNTIYF. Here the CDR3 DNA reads TGTGCCAGCAGTTTCTCGATTGCTGGGGGCGGAAACACCATATATTTT.

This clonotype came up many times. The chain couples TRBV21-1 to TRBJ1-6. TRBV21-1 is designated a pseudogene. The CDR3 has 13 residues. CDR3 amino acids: CARQGTVTSPLHF. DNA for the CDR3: TGTGCCAGACAGGGTACAGTAACTTCACCCCTCCACTTT.

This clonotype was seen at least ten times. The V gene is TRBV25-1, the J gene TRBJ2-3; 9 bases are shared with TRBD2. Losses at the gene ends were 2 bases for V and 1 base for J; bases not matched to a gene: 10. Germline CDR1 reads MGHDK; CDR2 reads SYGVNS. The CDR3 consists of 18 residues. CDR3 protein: CASSEGGLAGKGTDTQYF. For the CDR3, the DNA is TGTGCCAGCAGTGAAGGAGGTCTAGCGGGAAAAGGCACAGATACGCAGTATTTT.

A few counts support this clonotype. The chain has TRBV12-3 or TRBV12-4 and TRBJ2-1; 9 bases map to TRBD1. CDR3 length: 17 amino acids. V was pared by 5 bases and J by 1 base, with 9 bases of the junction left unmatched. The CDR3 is CASSTNRGLESYNEQFF. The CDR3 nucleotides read TGTGCCAGCAGTACAAACAGGGGGCTTGAGTCCTACAATGAGCAGTTCTTC.

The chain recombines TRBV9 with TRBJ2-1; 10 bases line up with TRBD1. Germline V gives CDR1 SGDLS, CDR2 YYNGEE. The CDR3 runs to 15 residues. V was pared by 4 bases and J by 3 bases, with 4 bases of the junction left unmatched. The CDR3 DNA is TGTGCCAGCAGCCAAGGACAGGGGGACTACAATGAGCAGTTCTTC. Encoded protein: CASSQGQGDYNEQFF.

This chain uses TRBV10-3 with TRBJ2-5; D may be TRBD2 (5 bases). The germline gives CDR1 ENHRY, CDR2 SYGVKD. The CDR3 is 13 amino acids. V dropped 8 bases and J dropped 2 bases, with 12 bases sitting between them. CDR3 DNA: TGTGCCATCCGGGATGGGGTACAAGAGACCCAGTACTTC. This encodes CAIRDGVQETQYF.